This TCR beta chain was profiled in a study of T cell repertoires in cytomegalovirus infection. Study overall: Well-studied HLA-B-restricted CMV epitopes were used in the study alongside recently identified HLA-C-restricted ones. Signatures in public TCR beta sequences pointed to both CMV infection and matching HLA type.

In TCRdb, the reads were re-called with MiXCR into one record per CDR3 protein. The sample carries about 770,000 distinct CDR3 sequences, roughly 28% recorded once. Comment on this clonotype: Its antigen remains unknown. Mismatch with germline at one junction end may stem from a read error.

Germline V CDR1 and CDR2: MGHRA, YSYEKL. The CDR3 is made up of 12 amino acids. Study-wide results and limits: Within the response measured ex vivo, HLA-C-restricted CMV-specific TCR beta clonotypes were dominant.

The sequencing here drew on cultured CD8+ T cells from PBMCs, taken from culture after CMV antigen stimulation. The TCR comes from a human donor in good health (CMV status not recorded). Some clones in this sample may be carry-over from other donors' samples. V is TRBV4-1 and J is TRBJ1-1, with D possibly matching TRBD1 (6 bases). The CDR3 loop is CASSQGDRRLVF. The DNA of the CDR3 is TGCGCCAGCAGCCAAGGTGACAGGAGGTTAGTCTTT.